This entry lists 22 T cell receptor beta chains sequenced from one sample in a study of CD8 T cells in ankylosing spondylitis. TCRdb ran MiXCR on the 5' RACE reads and lists one entry per CDR3 protein. The sample lists roughly 39,000 distinct CDR3 sequences, roughly 2.5% occurring once. Sample: blood, either unsorted or a sorted T cell fraction (not recorded which). The origin of the receptors is a male donor with ankylosing spondylitis or in good health (not recorded which).

This clonotype was recorded many times. The rearrangement links TRBV9 to TRBJ2-2; TRBD2 matches 9 bases. The CDR3 has 17 amino acids. CDR1 and CDR2 from the germline V gene are SGDLS and YYNGEE. The V gene end was trimmed by 0 bases and the J gene end by 0 bases; junction bases not matched to a gene: 3. The CDR3 is CASSVVAGGPNTGELFF. DNA of the CDR3: TGTGCCAGCAGCGTAGTCGCGGGAGGGCCGAACACCGGGGAGCTGTTTTTT.

At least ten counts were recorded for this clonotype. The V and J genes are TRBV9 and TRBJ2-1; 7 bases fit TRBD2. J was trimmed by 6 bases and V by 1 base; bases with no gene match: 7. Germline lookup yields CDR1 SGDLS and CDR2 YYNGEE. The CDR3 is 15 amino acids. This CDR3 is CASSVLTGGGNEQFF. The CDR3 nucleotides are TGTGCCAGCAGCGTACTCACGGGAGGTGGCAATGAGCAGTTCTTC.

This clonotype came up many times. The V and J genes are TRBV9 and TRBJ1-6; D remains ambiguous. This CDR3 spans 14 amino acids. Germline V CDR1 and CDR2: SGDLS, YYNGEE. V was clipped by 0 bases and J by 9 bases, with 10 bases between them. DNA of the CDR3: TGTGCCAGCAGCGTAGGTGTGGTCCGTTCACCCCTCCACTTT. Translating gives CASSVGVVRSPLHF.

This clonotype qualifies as medium-sized. The rearrangement joins TRBV21-1 to TRBJ2-5; the D call of TRBD1 is as the table states it, not checked on the DNA. TRBV21-1 is labeled a pseudogene. The CDR3 extends over 14 amino acids. The CDR3 protein is CASSRPGPQETQYF. CDR3 DNA sequence: TGTGCCAGCAGCAGACCGGGACCGCAAGAGACCCAGTACTTC.

This clonotype was counted at least ten times. The chain carries TRBV9 and TRBJ2-2; D is unresolved. This CDR3 is 14 amino acids long. The germline CDR1 and CDR2 sequences are SGDLS and YYNGEE. The ends were cut back, 2 bases at V and 6 bases at J, with 11 bases in the middle. The chain's CDR3 is CASSVSSRAGELFF. Written as DNA, the CDR3 is TGTGCCAGCAGCGTTAGTAGTCGGGCCGGGGAGCTGTTTTTT. Based on the CDR3 plus reference TRBV9 and TRBJ2-2, the full variable domain is DSGVTQTPKHLITATGQRVTLRCSPRSGDLSVYWYQQSLDQGLQFLIQYYNGEERAKGNILERFSAQQFPDLHSELNLSSLELGDSALYFCASSVSSRAGELFFGEGSRLTVL.

The chain is built from TRBV21-1 and TRBJ1-2; the table's D gene call, TRBD1, was not cross checked with the DNA. TRBV21-1 is a known pseudogene. This CDR3 spans 16 amino acids. CDR3 coding DNA: TGTGCCAGCAGCAAAGTTCAGGGTTCTCGGCTGTGTGGCCATTTCTTC. Protein sequence: CASSKVQGSRLCGHFF.

The sample holds many counts of this clonotype. The chain uses TRBV9 and TRBJ2-7, with D perhaps being TRBD1 or TRBD2 (5 bases each). Germline values: CDR1 SGDLS, CDR2 YYNGEE. The CDR3 covers 14 residues. V was clipped by 3 bases and J by 5 bases, with 15 bases between them. CDR3 nucleotides: TGTGCCAGCAGCGACCTAGCTAGGGGCAACGAGCAGTACTTC. As protein: CASSDLARGNEQYF.

This clonotype was counted ten times or more. The genes are TRBV9 and TRBJ2-7; 10 nucleotides line up with TRBD2. Looked up from germline, CDR1 is SGDLS and CDR2 is YYNGEE. The CDR3 extends over 15 amino acids. The trim removed 0 bases at V and 5 bases at J, leaving 5 bases unmatched. CDR3 sequence reads: CASSVASGSSNEQYF. The CDR3 region has the DNA TGTGCCAGCAGCGTAGCTAGCGGGAGTAGCAACGAGCAGTACTTC.

There are many counts of this clonotype. The chain couples TRBV9 to TRBJ1-1, with TRBD1 identical over 9 bases. This CDR3 is 12 amino acids long. The germline V gene encodes CDR1 SGDLS and CDR2 YYNGEE. V was clipped by 3 bases and J by 10 bases; unmatched bases: 4. CDR3 bases: TGTGCCAGCAGCGATACAGGGGGCACAGCTTTCTTT. This sequence encodes CASSDTGGTAFF.

This sequence joins TRBV9 and TRBJ2-5; D unclear. This CDR3 has 15 residues. Germline CDR1 SGDLS, CDR2 YYNGEE. V lost 0 bases, J lost 0 bases, and 9 bases lay in between. This CDR3 is CASSVGAGDQETQYF. The CDR3 DNA reads as TGTGCCAGCAGCGTAGGGGCAGGAGACCAAGAGACCCAGTACTTC.

This clonotype was seen at least ten times. CDR3 amino acids: CASSAFSGSAGELFF. In DNA form, the CDR3 reads TGTGCCAGCAGCGCCTTTAGCGGGAGCGCCGGGGAGCTGTTTTTT. J is TRBJ2-2 and V is TRBV9; 9 bases fit TRBD2. Germline V gene sequence: CDR1 SGDLS, CDR2 YYNGEE. The trim removed 3 bases at V and 6 bases at J, leaving 6 bases unmatched. This CDR3 region has 15 residues.

This clonotype was observed at least ten times. CDR3: CASSARGVSSYNEQFF. The CDR3 DNA is TGTGCCAGCAGCGCGAGGGGGGTGAGCTCCTACAATGAGCAGTTCTTC. V and J are TRBV9 and TRBJ2-1; D is perhaps TRBD1 or TRBD2 (6 bases each). Looked up from germline, CDR1 is SGDLS and CDR2 is YYNGEE. The CDR3 is 16 residues long. The V gene lost 3 bases and the J gene lost 0 bases, with 13 bases spanning the gap.

This clonotype was seen at least ten times. This chain connects TRBV9 to TRBJ2-1; 10 nucleotides align to TRBD2. The J segment lost 7 bases and the V segment lost 0 bases, leaving 7 bases of the junction unmatched. CDR1 is SGDLS and CDR2 is YYNGEE in the germline V gene. This CDR3 is 16 amino acids long. CDR3 DNA sequence: TGTGCCAGCAGCGTAGCTGGTACTAGCGGGAAAAATGAGCAGTTCTTC. This sequence encodes CASSVAGTSGKNEQFF.

This clonotype was observed many times. J is TRBJ2-1 and V is TRBV9; 11 bases are shared with TRBD2. This CDR3 comprises 16 residues. CDR1 SGDLS and CDR2 YYNGEE come from the germline V gene. After removal of 0 bases from V and 7 bases from J, the junction contained 6 bases not matched to a gene. The CDR3 coding sequence is TGTGCCAGCAGCGTAGTAGCGGGAGGGCCCGGGAATGAGCAGTTCTTC. It is translated as CASSVVAGGPGNEQFF. Full variable domain (rest looked up from reference TRBV9 and TRBJ2-1): DSGVTQTPKHLITATGQRVTLRCSPRSGDLSVYWYQQSLDQGLQFLIQYYNGEERAKGNILERFSAQQFPDLHSELNLSSLELGDSALYFCASSVVAGGPGNEQFFGPGTRLTVL.

This clonotype appeared many times. The rearrangement links TRBV9 to TRBJ1-3, with TRBD1 as a possible D gene (6 bases). V lost 4 bases and J lost 0, with 20 bases in between. Germline V gives CDR1 SGDLS, CDR2 YYNGEE. This CDR3 has 18 residues. The CDR3 reads CASSSRGRGYFSGNTIYF. CDR3 coding DNA: TGTGCCAGCAGCTCCCGGGGGAGGGGGTACTTCTCTGGAAACACCATATATTTT.

This clonotype was seen at least ten times. The J gene is TRBJ1-5, the V gene TRBV9; D not resolved. V lost 2 bases and J lost 5, with 14 bases in between. This CDR3 has 15 amino acids. The germline gives CDR1 SGDLS, CDR2 YYNGEE. CDR3 in amino acids: CASSVGSGGDQPQHF. DNA of the CDR3: TGTGCCAGCAGCGTCGGGAGTGGAGGCGATCAGCCCCAGCATTTT.

This clonotype has at least ten counts. V is TRBV9 and J is TRBJ2-3; D not certain. Trimming cost V 1 base and J 3 bases, with 6 bases left between them. The CDR3 has 13 amino acids. Germline loops: CDR1 SGDLS, CDR2 YYNGEE. This chain's CDR3 is CASSVRVTDTQYF. Here the CDR3 DNA reads TGTGCCAGCAGCGTACGAGTAACAGATACGCAGTATTTT.

This clonotype appeared many times. The chain carries TRBV9 and TRBJ2-1; TRBD2 matches at 10 bases. The germline gives CDR1 SGDLS, CDR2 YYNGEE. V lost 4 bases, J lost 5 bases, and 18 bases stayed unmatched. The CDR3 is 19 residues long. The CDR3, as DNA: TGTGCCAGCAGCCCAAGCTACGGACTAGCGGACGCAAGGGACAATGAGCAGTTCTTC. It yields the protein CASSPSYGLADARDNEQFF. Together with reference TRBV9 and TRBJ2-1, the CDR3 gives the full variable domain: DSGVTQTPKHLITATGQRVTLRCSPRSGDLSVYWYQQSLDQGLQFLIQYYNGEERAKGNILERFSAQQFPDLHSELNLSSLELGDSALYFCASSPSYGLADARDNEQFFGPGTRLTVL.

This clonotype was picked up many times. The V gene is TRBV9, the J gene TRBJ2-2, with D possibly matching TRBD2 (6 bases). Trimming took off 7 bases at V and 2 bases at J, with 9 bases between the two ends. The germline V gene encodes CDR1 SGDLS and CDR2 YYNGEE. The CDR3 extends over 13 amino acids. This CDR3 is CASGDFNTGELFF. The CDR3 DNA sequence: TGTGCCAGCGGGGACTTCAACACCGGGGAGCTGTTTTTT.

This clonotype was counted at least ten times. V usage is TRBV9 and J usage is TRBJ2-2; the D is unclear. This CDR3 contains 13 residues. Germline V gene sequence: CDR1 SGDLS, CDR2 YYNGEE. V was shortened by 0 bases and J by 4 bases, with 4 bases between the two germline ends. CDR3 sequence (DNA): TGTGCCAGCAGCGTAGAGGTCACCGGGGAGCTGTTTTTT. This translates into CASSVEVTGELFF.

This clonotype was observed many times. The rearrangement joins TRBV9 to TRBJ2-3; D may correspond to TRBD1 or TRBD2 (5 bases each). This CDR3 has 14 residues. Germline CDR1 reads SGDLS; CDR2 reads YYNGEE. V dropped 0 bases and J dropped 5 bases, with 10 bases sitting between them. CDR3 bases: TGTGCCAGCAGCGTAGTCGATGGGGGAGATACGCAGTATTTT. Its translation: CASSVVDGGDTQYF. Looking up the rest from reference TRBV9 and TRBJ2-3 gives the full variable domain: DSGVTQTPKHLITATGQRVTLRCSPRSGDLSVYWYQQSLDQGLQFLIQYYNGEERAKGNILERFSAQQFPDLHSELNLSSLELGDSALYFCASSVVDGGDTQYFGPGTRLTVL.

This clonotype was found many times. V usage is TRBV9 and J usage is TRBJ2-3; D may match TRBD1 or TRBD2 (5 bases each). This CDR3 region has 14 residues. Germline CDR1 reads SGDLS; CDR2 reads YYNGEE. V dropped 6 bases and J dropped 1 base, with 12 bases sitting between them. The CDR3 nucleotides read TGTGCCAGCACTCGGGAAGGGGGCACAGATACGCAGTATTTT. This codes for CASTREGGTDTQYF.